These 27 T cell receptor beta chains came from one sample sequenced in a study of regulatory T cells in long-lasting Graves disease. Time point noted: persistent/refractory GD, antithyroid drugs over 5 years with positive TRAb. Researchers made the TCR library from RNA that was extracted from PBMCs. Arm-PCR of CDR3 regions and iRepertoire HTBI primers were used to build TCR beta libraries. TCRdb reprocessed the multiplex PCR reads via MiXCR and lists one record per CDR3 protein. The data contain under 450,000 distinct CDR3 sequences, about 23% of them singletons. Sequencing was performed on peripheral blood mononuclear cells (PBMCs), taken when the disease was refractory, from a patient treated with antithyroid drugs. The receptors here all came from a woman aged 35 to 49 with Graves disease.

This clonotype was seen ten or more times. The CDR3 spells CASSFTSGASYEQYF. The CDR3 DNA reads TGTGCCAGCAGCTTCACTAGCGGAGCCTCCTACGAGCAGTACTTC. J is TRBJ2-7 and V is TRBV11-2, with TRBD2 matching 8 bases. With 3 bases clipped from V and 0 bases from J, the junction kept 4 bases outside the gene matches. CDR1 and CDR2 (germline): SGHAT, FQNNGV. The length of the CDR3 is 15 residues.

The chain links TRBV15 to TRBJ2-7; 14 bases are shared with TRBD2. Germline values: CDR1 LNHNV, CDR2 YYDKDF (reference sequence). V lost 0 bases, J lost 4 bases, and 11 bases stayed unmatched. The CDR3 is 19 amino acids. The CDR3 here is CATSRDPPTSGRAWYEQYF. CDR3 DNA sequence: TGTGCCACCAGCAGAGACCCCCCGACTAGCGGGAGGGCTTGGTACGAGCAGTACTTC.

The chain couples TRBV6-1 to TRBJ2-5, with 7 bases identical to TRBD1. The junction had 13 bases not matched to a gene; V was cut back by 5 bases and J by 4 bases. Germline-derived CDR1 and CDR2 are MNHNS and SASEGT. The CDR3 consists of 16 residues. CDR3 nucleotide sequence: TGTGCCAGCAGTCAGAACGCTAAGGGGGCGAGAGAGACCCAGTACTTC. Residues: CASSQNAKGARETQYF.

As for this clonotype: A much larger clone differs by one base, so this may be a read error. The rearrangement uses TRBV6-1 and TRBJ2-7; 12 positions match TRBD1. Trimming removed 4 bases from V and 4 bases from J; junction bases left unmatched: 8. Germline CDR1 MNHNS, CDR2 SASEGT. This CDR3 region has 16 residues. In DNA form, the CDR3 reads TGTGCCAGCAGTGCGCAACCGGGACAGGGGGCGTACGAGCAGTACTTC. Protein sequence: CASSAQPGQGAYEQYF.

This clonotype has only a few counts. The chain joins TRBV12-5 to TRBJ2-2; D is ambiguous. The length of the CDR3 is 12 residues. Trimming cost V 3 bases and J 7 bases, with 6 bases left between them. Germline CDR1 reads LGHNT; CDR2 reads FRNRAP. The chain's CDR3 is CASGFSVGELFF. CDR3 nucleotides: TGTGCTAGTGGTTTTTCAGTCGGGGAGCTGTTTTTT.

The genes are TRBV10-3 and TRBJ2-7, with unresolved D. This CDR3 contains 12 residues. Germline CDR1 ENHRY, CDR2 SYGVKD. Trimming removed 11 bases at V and 2 bases at J, with 13 bases between. The CDR3 nucleotides are TGTGCCTCCGGTCCAGACGCCTACGAGCAGTACTTC. As protein: CASGPDAYEQYF.

Regarding this clonotype: The final CDR3 position lacks the conserved phenylalanine or tryptophan, pointing to a likely read error. The chain combines TRBV20-1 with TRBJ1-5; unclear D gene. V was shortened by 3 bases and J by 0 bases, with 9 bases between the two germline ends. The germline V gene has CDR1 DFQATT and CDR2 SNEGSKA (reference sequence). The CDR3 has 14 amino acids. The CDR3 spells CSARARSSNQPQHS. CDR3 coding DNA: TGCAGTGCTAGGGCCAGGAGTAGCAATCAGCCCCAGCATTCT.

The rearrangement joins TRBV6-1 to TRBJ1-1; TRBD1 matches at 7 bases. The CDR3 totals 11 residues. Trimming at V came to 10 bases and at J to 7 bases, leaving 6 bases not matched to a gene. Germline V gene sequence: CDR1 MNHNS, CDR2 SASEGT. CDR3 residues: CAIRGGLEAFF. CDR3 coding DNA: TGTGCCATCAGGGGGGGCCTTGAAGCTTTCTTT.

V and J are TRBV28 and TRBJ2-1, with D possibly matching TRBD2 (5 bases). Between the trimmed V and J ends, which lost 6 bases and 5 bases, there was a span of 14 bases. The CDR3 consists of 14 residues. Germline V gene sequence: CDR1 MDHEN, CDR2 SYDVKM. CDR3 protein: CASSLERANNEQFF. The CDR3 DNA sequence: TGTGCCAGCAGCCTCGAGAGGGCCAACAATGAGCAGTTCTTC.

A few counts support this clonotype. This rearrangement joins TRBV6-1 to TRBJ2-7; the D is unclear. The V end lost 5 bases, the J end lost 5 bases, and 10 bases lay between the germline ends. CDR3 length equals 12 residues. CDR1 MNHNS and CDR2 SASEGT come from the germline V gene. The CDR3 loop is CASSQTFHEQYF. For the CDR3, the DNA is TGTGCCAGCAGTCAAACGTTTCACGAGCAGTACTTC.

This clonotype appeared many times. This chain connects TRBV12-3 or TRBV12-4 to TRBJ2-7; possibly TRBD2 for D (6 bases). This CDR3 contains 14 residues. V dropped 3 bases and J dropped 0 bases, with 9 bases sitting between them. CDR3 amino acids: CASSFRRGSYEQYF. The CDR3 DNA is TGTGCCAGCAGTTTTAGGCGGGGCTCCTACGAGCAGTACTTC.

On this clonotype itself: A read error may explain this, as a much larger clone is one base away. The chain combines TRBV6-2 or TRBV6-3 with TRBJ1-1; D gene unclear. Per germline, CDR1 MNHEY and CDR2 SVGEGT. The CDR3 totals 14 residues. The CDR3 loop is CASSYSTVNIEAFF. The CDR3 bases are TGTGCCAGCAGTTACTCGACGGTGAACATTGAAGCTTTCTTT.

The V gene is TRBV12-3 or TRBV12-4, the J gene TRBJ1-1, with D uncertain. The CDR3 sequence is 14 residues long. The ends were cut back, 2 bases at V and 0 bases at J, with 7 bases in the middle. CDR3 residues: CASSLRPVNTEAFF. CDR3 DNA sequence: TGTGCCAGCAGTTTAAGACCCGTGAACACTGAAGCTTTCTTT.

This clonotype was observed once. The chain combines TRBV28 with TRBJ2-1; 12 bases match TRBD2. In germline, CDR1 is MDHEN, CDR2 SYDVKM. This CDR3 region has 20 residues. Trimming at V came to 6 bases and at J to 3 bases, leaving 18 bases not matched to a gene. The CDR3 DNA reads as TGTGCCAGCAGAAAACCGACTAGCGGGAGATCGATTGTATTCTACAATGAGCAGTTCTTC. Translation: CASRKPTSGRSIVFYNEQFF.

The J gene is TRBJ2-3, the V gene TRBV12-3 or TRBV12-4; a weak D match, TRBD2 (5 bases). The CDR3 runs 12 residues. V was shortened by 9 bases and J by 5 bases, with 12 bases between the two germline ends. Here the CDR3 reads CASGEEVDTQYF. For the CDR3, the DNA is TGTGCCAGTGGAGAGGAGGTAGATACGCAGTATTTT.

The chain links TRBV5-1 to TRBJ2-4; TRBD1 agrees at 7 bases. Germline loops: CDR1 SGHRS, CDR2 YFSETQ. Trimming took 0 bases from V and 3 from J; bases not matched to a gene: 3. The CDR3 runs to 15 residues. In DNA, the CDR3 is TGCGCCAGCAGCTTGGTATCAGGGGGCAAAAACATTCAGTACTTC. It is translated as CASSLVSGGKNIQYF. The whole variable domain, remainder taken from reference TRBV5-1 and TRBJ2-4, is KAGVTQTPRYLIKTRGQQVTLSCSPISGHRSVSWYQQTPGQGLQFLFEYFSETQRNKGNFPGRFSGRQFSNSRSEMNVSTLELGDSALYLCASSLVSGGKNIQYFGAGTRLSVL.

This chain uses TRBV7-2 with TRBJ1-1; tentative D call: TRBD1 (6 bases). V lost 4 bases to trimming and J lost 0 bases, with 15 bases between them. The CDR3 runs 16 residues. CDR1 is SGHTA and CDR2 is FQGNSA in the germline V gene. CDR3 loop: CASSSHRDSVNTEAFF. Here the CDR3 DNA reads TGTGCCAGCAGCTCGCACAGGGATTCGGTGAACACTGAAGCTTTCTTT.

This clonotype has a handful of counts. This chain uses TRBV7-9 with TRBJ2-7, with unresolved D. Trimming shortened V by 5 bases and J by 4 bases, and 12 bases separated the two germline ends. The CDR3 has 13 residues. Germline loops: CDR1 SEHNR, CDR2 FQNEAQ (reference sequence). CDR3 nucleotide sequence: TGTGCCAGCAGCCGCCCAGGCAATTACGAGCAGTACTTC. Translating it yields CASSRPGNYEQYF.

This clonotype came up many times. The rearrangement uses TRBV6-2 or TRBV6-3 and TRBJ2-7; 7 nucleotides match TRBD1. Germline trimming cut 5 bases from V and 10 bases from J; bases unmatched to any gene: 5. From germline, CDR1 is MNHEY and CDR2 SVGEGT. There are 11 residues in the CDR3. This chain's CDR3 is CASSEWDRQYF. The CDR3 coding sequence is TGTGCCAGCAGTGAGTGGGACAGACAGTACTTC.

In this sample, this clonotype turned up many times. This chain connects TRBV20-1 to TRBJ1-2; D call uncertain. Germline V lookup: CDR1 DFQATT, CDR2 SNEGSKA (reference sequence). Trimming took off 3 bases at V and 8 bases at J, with 4 bases between the two ends. The CDR3 contains 9 residues. CDR3 protein: CSASGGYTF. CDR3 nucleotide sequence: TGCAGTGCTAGCGGCGGCTACACCTTC.

This clonotype has only a few counts. The chain is built from TRBV7-9 and TRBJ2-7, with D uncertain. The CDR3 length is 14 residues. CDR1 and CDR2 from the germline V gene are SEHNR and FQNEAQ (reference sequence). V gave up 4 bases and J gave up 9 bases, with 19 bases separating them. The CDR3 spells CASSSPIEPTRQYF. CDR3 sequence (DNA): TGTGCCAGCAGCTCGCCCATTGAACCTACGAGGCAGTACTTC.

This clonotype was picked up many times. V and J are TRBV28 and TRBJ2-5; D may be TRBD1 (6 bases). The germline V gene has CDR1 MDHEN and CDR2 SYDVKM. The CDR3 runs to 16 residues. V lost 1 base, J lost 1 base, and 13 bases lay in between. CDR3 residues: CASSLSRDKPQETQYF. The CDR3 nucleotides read TGTGCCAGCAGTTTATCTCGGGACAAGCCCCAAGAGACCCAGTACTTC.

Ten or more counts support this clonotype. The chain couples TRBV28 to TRBJ1-2; D not resolved. Germline loops: CDR1 MDHEN, CDR2 SYDVKM. The CDR3 is 13 residues long. Trimming cost V 2 bases and J 4 bases, with 8 bases left between them. The CDR3 sequence is CASSLGQVYGYTF. The CDR3 region has the DNA TGTGCCAGCAGTTTAGGGCAAGTCTATGGCTACACCTTC.

This clonotype came up many times. The genes are TRBV28 and TRBJ1-5, with 7 bases lining up with TRBD1. The CDR3 contains 15 residues. CDR1 MDHEN and CDR2 SYDVKM come from the germline V gene. V lost 3 bases to trimming and J lost 6 bases; unmatched junction nucleotides: 8. Written as DNA, the CDR3 is TGTGCCAGCAGTTTTGAGACGAGGGGGCCTCAGCCCCAGCATTTT. Translated, it gives CASSFETRGPQPQHF.

The chain combines TRBV11-2 with TRBJ2-7, with 10 bases that match TRBD2. Germline CDR1 SGHAT, CDR2 FQNNGV. The V and J ends lost 4 bases and 6 bases, in that order; junction bases with no gene match: 9. This CDR3 contains 15 residues. Written as DNA, the CDR3 is TGTGCCAGCAGCTCCCTAGCGGGAGTTACGGTCGAGCAGTACTTC. Its translation is CASSSLAGVTVEQYF. Together with reference TRBV11-2 and TRBJ2-7, the CDR3 gives the full variable domain: EAGVAQSPRYKIIEKRQSVAFWCNPISGHATLYWYQQILGQGPKLLIQFQNNGVVDDSQLPKDRFSAERLKGVDSTLKIQPAKLEDSAVYLCASSSLAGVTVEQYFGPGTRLTVT.

The rearrangement links TRBV14 to TRBJ2-5; weak D call: TRBD2 (5 bases). The length of the CDR3 is 14 residues. Deletions cut 0 bases from V and 4 bases from J, with 9 bases between. Germline loops: CDR1 SGHDN, CDR2 FVKESK. The CDR3 DNA is TGTGCCAGCAGCCAAGATGACCTAGCAGAGACCCAGTACTTC. This translates into CASSQDDLAETQYF.

This clonotype was counted at least ten times. This chain links TRBV7-3 with TRBJ2-5, with TRBD1 matching 10 bases. The ends lost 5 bases at V and 4 bases at J; junction bases unmatched: 4. Germline V CDR1 and CDR2: SGHTA, FQGTGA. The CDR3 covers 14 residues. CDR3 DNA: TGTGCCAGCAGCCCGGACAGGGGGACAGAGACCCAGTACTTC. It encodes CASSPDRGTETQYF.